This TCR beta chain is drawn from a study of T-cell reconstitution after alpha-beta-depleted transplantation in children. Study conclusions and caveats: Some patients showed high day-60 TCRbeta diversity, which derived from surviving recipient T cells and thymic progenitors. Two months or so post-transplant, alpha-beta T cells reportedly derived from several hundred expanded graft clones. Newly produced T cells mostly accounted for T-cell counts and diversity one year post-transplant.

This CDR3 region has 14 residues. Trimming left V 2 bases short and J 5 bases short, with 12 bases between. Germline assignment: CDR1 SEHNR and CDR2 FQNEAQ (reference sequence). Unique molecular identifiers were incorporated when the TCRbeta library was constructed. TCRdb reprocessed the PCR reads via MiXCR and lists one record per CDR3 protein. This sample carries fewer than 550,000 distinct CDR3 sequences, 9.5% to 12% of them seen once, and the ten largest clones take 12% to 15%. This clonotype was recorded a few times. Its antigen is still unknown. This sample comprised PBMCs, mostly from graft donor cells, obtained 180 days after TCRalphabeta/CD19-depleted stem cell transplant. This chain joins TRBV7-9 and TRBJ1-2; D not resolved. This clonotype originated in a female patient aged 2 to 10 who had a stem cell transplant for aplastic anemia, so the T cells may come from the graft donor. The chain's CDR3 is CASSLRSRKYGYTF. CDR3 DNA: TGTGCCAGCAGCTTACGAAGCAGGAAGTATGGCTACACCTTC.